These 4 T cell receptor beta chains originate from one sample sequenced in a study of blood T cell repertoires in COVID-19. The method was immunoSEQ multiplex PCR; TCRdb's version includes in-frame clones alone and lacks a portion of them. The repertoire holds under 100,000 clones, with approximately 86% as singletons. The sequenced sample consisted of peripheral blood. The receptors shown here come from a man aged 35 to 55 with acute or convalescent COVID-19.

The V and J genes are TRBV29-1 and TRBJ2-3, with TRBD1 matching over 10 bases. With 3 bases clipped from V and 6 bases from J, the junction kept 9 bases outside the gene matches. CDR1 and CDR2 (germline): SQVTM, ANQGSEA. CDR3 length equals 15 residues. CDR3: CSVDTDRGFSDTQYF. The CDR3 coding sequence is TGCAGCGTTGATACGGACAGGGGGTTTTCTGATACGCAGTATTTT.

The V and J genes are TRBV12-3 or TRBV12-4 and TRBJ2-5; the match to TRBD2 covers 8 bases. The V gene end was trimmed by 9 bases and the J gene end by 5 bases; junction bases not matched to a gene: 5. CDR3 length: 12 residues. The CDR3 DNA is TGTGCCAGTCGGGGGGGCGGGGAGACCCAGTACTTC. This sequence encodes CASRGGGETQYF.

CDR3 loop: CASSQGAGEQYF. The CDR3 bases are TGTGCCAGTAGTCAGGGGGCGGGTGAGCAGTACTTC. The chain is built from TRBV19 and TRBJ2-7; 8 nucleotides match TRBD1. The CDR3 is 12 amino acids. The V and J ends lost 5 bases and 7 bases, in that order; junction bases with no gene match: 4. CDR1 is LNHDA and CDR2 is SQIVND in the germline V gene (reference sequence).

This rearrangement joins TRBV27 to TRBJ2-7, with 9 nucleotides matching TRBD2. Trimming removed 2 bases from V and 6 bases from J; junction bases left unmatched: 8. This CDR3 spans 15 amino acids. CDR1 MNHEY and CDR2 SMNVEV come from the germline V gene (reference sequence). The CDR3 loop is CASSLSGRGGSEQYF. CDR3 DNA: TGTGCCAGCAGTTTAAGTGGGCGGGGGGGTAGCGAGCAGTACTTC.